These 13 T cell receptor beta chains originate from one sample sequenced in a study of beta chain features in type 1 diabetes. Isolated RNA was reverse transcribed in full, so expressed TCRB transcripts were sequenced. The table came from immunoSEQ multiplex PCR; TCRdb's copy has only in-frame clones and leaves some out. The sample lists 250,000 to 400,000 clones; 11% to 15% were seen once. Sample: central memory CD4+ T cells from blood. The receptors were sampled from a man younger than 40 in good health.

This sequence joins TRBV30 and TRBJ2-4; TRBD2 is a possible D gene (5 bases). Germline V lookup: CDR1 GTSNPN, CDR2 SVGIG (reference sequence). The V and J ends lost 2 bases and 13 bases respectively, with 30 bases between them. The CDR3 totals 17 residues. The CDR3 coding sequence is TGTGCCTGGAGTTTGGCCGGGCTAGCCTTTAGCACAGATACGCAGTACTTC. Translating gives CAWSLAGLAFSTDTQYF. Using reference TRBV30 and TRBJ2-4 for the parts outside the CDR3, the full variable domain is SQTIHQWPATLVQPVGSPLSLECTVEGTSNPNLYWYRQAAGRGLQLLFYSVGIGQISSEVPQNLSASRPQDRQFILSSKKLLLSDSGFYLCAWSLAGLAFSTDTQYFGAGTRLSVL.

V gene TRBV6-1 combines with J gene TRBJ2-4; 11 positions match TRBD1. Germline values: CDR1 MNHNS, CDR2 SASEGT. The CDR3 extends over 14 amino acids. V was clipped by 6 bases and J by 8 bases; unmatched bases: 6. The CDR3 DNA follows: TGTGCCAGCAGGGGACAGGGGGAGGTGGACATTCAGTACTTC. Translating gives CASRGQGEVDIQYF.

The rearrangement uses TRBV6-5 and TRBJ1-5, with a possible D match to TRBD1 (6 bases). Germline CDR1 and CDR2: MNHEY and SVGAGI. The CDR3 extends over 13 amino acids. Between the trimmed V and J ends, which lost 4 bases and 7 bases, there was a span of 11 bases. The DNA of the CDR3 is TGTGCCAGCAGTTCAGGGGCAGGGCAGCCCCAGCATTTT. Protein sequence: CASSSGAGQPQHF.

This clone has only a few counts. The chain recombines TRBV10-3 with TRBJ1-1, with D uncertain. There are 13 residues in the CDR3. Germline V gene data show CDR1 as ENHRY and CDR2 as SYGVKD. The V end was cut by 6 bases, the J end by 6 bases, with 14 bases between. The CDR3 nucleotides read TGTGCCATCAGACTCCCGGGGTCCCCTGAAGCTTTCTTT. The encoded protein is CAIRLPGSPEAFF.

V usage is TRBV13 and J usage is TRBJ2-1; D call uncertain. In germline, CDR1 is PRHDT, CDR2 FYEKMQ (reference sequence). Trimming cost V 2 bases and J 8 bases, with 10 bases left between them. The CDR3 is 13 amino acids. CDR3 sequence reads: CASSLKHSDEQFF. CDR3 in DNA: TGTGCCAGCAGCTTAAAGCACAGCGATGAGCAGTTCTTC.

The chain uses TRBV29-1 and TRBJ1-1; perhaps TRBD1 as D (6 bases). Germline CDR1 reads SQVTM; CDR2 reads ANQGSEA. Between the trimmed V and J ends, which lost 6 bases and 4 bases, there was a span of 15 bases. The CDR3 spans 13 residues. DNA of the CDR3: TGCAGCGTCTCACAGGGATTAAGCACTGAAGCTTTCTTT. Protein product: CSVSQGLSTEAFF.

The chain carries TRBV7-9 and TRBJ2-5; D perhaps matches TRBD2 (7 bases). The CDR3 spans 13 residues. Germline CDR1 is SEHNR and CDR2 is FQNEAQ (reference sequence). Trimming took off 3 bases at V and 5 bases at J, with 10 bases between the two ends. CDR3 in amino acids: CASSLGGLETQYF. CDR3 DNA: TGTGCCAGCAGCTTGGGGGGGCTGGAGACCCAGTACTTC. Complete variable domain (other parts from reference TRBV7-9 and TRBJ2-5): DTGVSQNPRHKITKRGQNVTFRCDPISEHNRLYWYRQTLGQGPEFLTYFQNEAQLEKSRLLSDRFSAERPKGSFSTLEIQRTEQGDSAMYLCASSLGGLETQYFGPGTRLLVL.

The sample holds many counts of this clone. This chain connects TRBV7-2 to TRBJ2-1; 11 positions match TRBD2. J was trimmed by 0 bases and V by 2 bases; bases with no gene match: 3. The CDR3 loop spans 17 amino acids. CDR1 SGHTA and CDR2 FQGNSA come from the germline V gene. For the CDR3, the DNA is TGTGCCAGCAGCTTACGACTAGCGGGACTCTCCTACAATGAGCAGTTCTTC. Amino acid sequence: CASSLRLAGLSYNEQFF.

This clone was counted between two and nine times. The V gene is TRBV11-3, the J gene TRBJ2-5, with a tentative D call TRBD2 (5 bases). Trimming pared 1 base from V and 0 bases from J, leaving 9 bases between. The CDR3 is 15 residues long. Germline CDR1 is SGHNT and CDR2 is YENEEA. DNA of the CDR3: TGTGCCAGCAGCTTAGGAACGGGGTACCAAGAGACCCAGTACTTC. Protein product: CASSLGTGYQETQYF.

This clone appeared a few times. The CDR3 DNA reads TGCGCCAGCAGCCAAGATTATCCCGTTCTGTATGGCTACACCTTC. This codes for CASSQDYPVLYGYTF. V usage is TRBV4-3 and J usage is TRBJ1-2; D gene ambiguous. The CDR3 sequence is 15 residues long. Germline values: CDR1 LGHNA, CDR2 YSLEER. V lost 0 bases and J lost 5, with 13 bases in between.

The gene calls are TRBV5-1 and TRBJ2-3; the D gene is possibly TRBD2 (5 bases). V was shortened by 6 bases and J by 5 bases, with 22 bases between the two germline ends. There are 16 residues in the CDR3. CDR1 and CDR2 (germline): SGHRS, YFSETQ. CDR3 DNA: TGCGCCAGCATACGAAGTAGTCAGGACTTTATAGATACGCAGTATTTT. Translating it yields CASIRSSQDFIDTQYF.

In this sample, this clone turned up many times. This chain links TRBV18 with TRBJ2-3, with a weak D call TRBD1 (6 bases). V was shortened by 3 bases and J by 1 base, with 11 bases between the two germline ends. CDR3 size: 15 residues. Germline values: CDR1 KGHSH, CDR2 LQKENI. The CDR3 region is CASSPVNRGTDTQYF. Here the CDR3 DNA reads TGTGCCAGCTCACCGGTTAACAGGGGCACAGATACGCAGTATTTT.

The chain uses TRBV9 and TRBJ2-5, with 12 positions matching TRBD2. V dropped 3 bases and J dropped 5; count of bases not matched to a gene: 8. Germline V CDR1 and CDR2: SGDLS, YYNGEE. The CDR3 loop spans 16 amino acids. This CDR3 is CASSAQTSGRAETQYF. CDR3 sequence (DNA): TGTGCCAGCAGCGCCCAGACTAGCGGGAGAGCGGAGACCCAGTACTTC.